The sequence of this T cell receptor (beta chain) was determined in a study of chemoradiotherapy in HPV16-positive cancers. The CDR3 contains 17 residues. V gave up 4 bases and J gave up 0 bases; unmatched junction bases: 6. The germline gives CDR1 MNHNS, CDR2 SASEGT. Repertoires were generated with immunoSEQ multiplex PCR, while TCRdb's copy carries only in-frame clones and drops some. The table lists 9,500 to 15,000 clones, around 89% of them singletons, with about 2.5% in the top ten. The source was blood, collected from a patient who underwent chemoradiotherapy. The chain carries TRBV6-1 and TRBJ2-1; 10 bases are a match to TRBD2. The receptor's source is a human donor with HPV-associated anogenital cancer. The CDR3 loop is CASSALAGGLSYNEQFF. The CDR3 DNA is TGTGCCAGCAGTGCCTTAGCGGGGGGACTCTCCTACAATGAGCAGTTCTTC.